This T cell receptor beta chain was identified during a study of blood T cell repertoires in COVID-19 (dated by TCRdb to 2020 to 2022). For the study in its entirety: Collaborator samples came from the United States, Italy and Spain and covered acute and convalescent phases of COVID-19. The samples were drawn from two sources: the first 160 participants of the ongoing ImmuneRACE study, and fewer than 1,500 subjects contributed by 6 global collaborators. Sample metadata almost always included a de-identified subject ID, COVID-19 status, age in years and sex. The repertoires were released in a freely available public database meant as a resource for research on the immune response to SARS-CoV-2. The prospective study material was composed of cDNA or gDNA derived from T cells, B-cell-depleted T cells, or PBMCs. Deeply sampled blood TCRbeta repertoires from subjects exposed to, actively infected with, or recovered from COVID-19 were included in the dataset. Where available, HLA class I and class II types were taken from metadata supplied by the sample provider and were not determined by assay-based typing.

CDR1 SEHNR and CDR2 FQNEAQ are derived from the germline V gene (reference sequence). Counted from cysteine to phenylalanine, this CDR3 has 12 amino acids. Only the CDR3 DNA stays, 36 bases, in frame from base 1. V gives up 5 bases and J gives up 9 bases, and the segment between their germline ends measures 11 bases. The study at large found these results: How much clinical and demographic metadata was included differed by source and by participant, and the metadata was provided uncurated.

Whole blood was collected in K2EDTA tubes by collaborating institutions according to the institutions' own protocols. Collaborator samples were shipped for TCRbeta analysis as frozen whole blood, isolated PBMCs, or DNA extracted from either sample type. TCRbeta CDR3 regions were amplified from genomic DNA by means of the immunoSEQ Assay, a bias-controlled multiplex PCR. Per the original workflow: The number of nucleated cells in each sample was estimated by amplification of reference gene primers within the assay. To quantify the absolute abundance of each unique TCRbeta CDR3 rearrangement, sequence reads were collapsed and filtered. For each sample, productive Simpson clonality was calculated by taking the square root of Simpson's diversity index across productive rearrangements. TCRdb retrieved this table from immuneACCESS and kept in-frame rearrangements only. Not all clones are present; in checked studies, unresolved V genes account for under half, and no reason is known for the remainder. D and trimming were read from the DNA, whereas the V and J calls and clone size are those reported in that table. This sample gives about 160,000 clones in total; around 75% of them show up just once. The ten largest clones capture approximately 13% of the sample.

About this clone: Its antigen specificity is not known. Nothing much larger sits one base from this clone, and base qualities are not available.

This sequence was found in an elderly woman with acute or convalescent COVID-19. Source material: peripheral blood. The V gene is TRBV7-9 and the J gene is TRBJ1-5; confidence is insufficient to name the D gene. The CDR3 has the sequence CASSEPPGPQHF. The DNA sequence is TGTGCCAGCAGCGAGCCCCCGGGGCCCCAGCATTTT.